These 24 T cell receptor beta chains came from one sample sequenced in a study of cytomegalovirus exposure and HLA in healthy donors. The study ran its PCR with 60 Vbeta and 13 Jbeta primers. Sequenced by immunoSEQ multiplex PCR; TCRdb stores in-frame clones only, minus some. This table holds 200,000 to 250,000 clones, approximately 90% found once. Sequenced material: PBMCs. The receptor source for this set is a woman between 18 and 29 years old in good health and CMV-seronegative.

In the case of this clone: The junction does not match germline at one end; this may be a read error. The V gene is TRBV7-2, the J gene TRBJ2-7; a weak D match, TRBD2 (5 bases). CDR3 length: 13 amino acids. The germline CDR1 and CDR2 sequences are SGHTA and FQGNSA. This chain's CDR3 is CASSLERELLGDF. CDR3 nucleotides: TGTGCCAGCAGCTTAGAGAGGGAGCTACTCGGGGACTTC.

In this sample, this clone turned up a few times. V and J are TRBV5-1 and TRBJ2-3; the D gene is possibly TRBD2 (6 bases). Germline V CDR1 and CDR2: SGHRS, YFSETQ. Trimming shortened V by 0 bases and J by 1 base, and 9 bases separated the two germline ends. The CDR3 length is 15 residues. CDR3 in DNA: TGCGCCAGCAGCTTGGGCTGGGGGGGCACAGATACGCAGTATTTT. Its protein product is CASSLGWGGTDTQYF. Full variable domain (missing parts from reference TRBV5-1 and TRBJ2-3): KAGVTQTPRYLIKTRGQQVTLSCSPISGHRSVSWYQQTPGQGLQFLFEYFSETQRNKGNFPGRFSGRQFSNSRSEMNVSTLELGDSALYLCASSLGWGGTDTQYFGPGTRLTVL.

The J gene is TRBJ2-3, the V gene TRBV6-5; a possible D gene is TRBD1 (6 bases). The V end lost 0 bases, the J end lost 6 bases, and 16 bases lay between the germline ends. Germline CDR1 MNHEY, CDR2 SVGAGI. The CDR3 loop spans 16 amino acids. The chain's CDR3 is CASSYSRVPQGDTQYF. The CDR3 DNA follows: TGTGCCAGCAGTTACTCGAGGGTCCCCCAGGGGGATACGCAGTATTTT.

The rearrangement uses TRBV4-3 and TRBJ2-1; 8 bases agree with TRBD2. Germline lookup yields CDR1 LGHNA and CDR2 YSLEER. Trimming removed 1 base from V and 2 bases from J; junction bases left unmatched: 1. This CDR3 comprises 15 residues. The CDR3 loop reads CASSQAGGTYNEQFF. Here the CDR3 DNA reads TGCGCCAGCAGCCAAGCGGGGGGGACCTACAATGAGCAGTTCTTC.

This chain joins TRBV27 and TRBJ2-7; TRBD2 aligns across 7 bases. Germline V gene lookup returns CDR1 MNHEY and CDR2 SMNVEV (reference sequence). This CDR3 region has 14 residues. V shed 5 bases, J shed 7 bases, and the junction held 11 bases outside the gene matches. The CDR3 is CASSQVAGRREQYF. The CDR3 DNA is TGTGCCAGCAGTCAAGTAGCGGGCCGTAGGGAGCAGTACTTC.

Remarks on this clone: The junction differs from germline at one of its ends, possibly a read error. The chain recombines TRBV5-4 with TRBJ2-5; perhaps TRBD1 as D (5 bases). Germline V gives CDR1 SGHNT, CDR2 YYREEE (reference sequence). CDR3 length: 15 amino acids. CDR3 nucleotide sequence: TGTGCCAGCAGCTTTGGCCAGGGTCAGGCAGAGGCCCAGTACTTC. Its translation is CASSFGQGQAEAQYF.

This clone was detected only a few times. The V call is TRBV11-3, the J call TRBJ2-2; D may be TRBD2 (6 bases). With 3 bases removed from V and 6 bases from J, the gap between germline ends came to 14 bases. CDR1 is SGHNT and CDR2 is YENEEA in the germline V gene. CDR3 size: 15 residues. The CDR3 region is CASSFVSGIPGELFF. The CDR3 DNA is TGTGCCAGCAGCTTCGTTAGCGGCATACCCGGGGAGCTGTTTTTT.

The rearrangement uses TRBV5-1 and TRBJ2-5; 7 bases agree with TRBD2. CDR1 SGHRS and CDR2 YFSETQ come from the germline V gene. J was trimmed by 2 bases and V by 0 bases; bases with no gene match: 4. This CDR3 is built from 15 residues. This chain's CDR3 is CASSLVGGVQETQYF. The CDR3 nucleotides are TGCGCCAGCAGCTTGGTGGGGGGGGTGCAAGAGACCCAGTACTTC.

The rearrangement links TRBV11-2 to TRBJ1-1, with TRBD1 identical over 9 bases. V lost 1 base, J lost 2 bases, and 8 bases stayed unmatched. The CDR3 contains 17 residues. Germline V gene sequence: CDR1 SGHAT, CDR2 FQNNGV. CDR3 coding DNA: TGTGCCAGCAGCTTAGGTAGCTGGACAGGGGTTAACACTGAAGCTTTCTTT. Translating it yields CASSLGSWTGVNTEAFF.

V usage is TRBV4-1 and J usage is TRBJ2-5; 7 bases line up with TRBD1. Germline V CDR1 and CDR2: MGHRA, YSYEKL. After removal of 4 bases from V and 2 bases from J, the junction contained 13 bases not matched to a gene. This CDR3 contains 17 residues. The CDR3 nucleotides read TGCGCCAGCAGCCGGACCTTCCAAAGGGGGCTGCAAGAGACCCAGTACTTC. This encodes CASSRTFQRGLQETQYF.

The rearrangement uses TRBV6-1 and TRBJ1-4, with a possible D match to TRBD1 (6 bases). This CDR3 has 15 amino acids. V dropped 4 bases and J dropped 0 bases, with 9 bases sitting between them. Looked up from germline, CDR1 is MNHNS and CDR2 is SASEGT. DNA for the CDR3: TGTGCCAGCAGTGGCCGGACAGCAACTAATGAAAAACTGTTTTTT. Protein: CASSGRTATNEKLFF.

The chain joins TRBV4-3 to TRBJ2-3, with D possibly being TRBD2 (6 bases). The CDR3 consists of 16 residues. Trimming removed 0 bases at V and 5 bases at J, with 15 bases between. Germline V gives CDR1 LGHNA, CDR2 YSLEER. CDR3 in amino acids: CASSQDMSSGVDTQYF. As DNA, the CDR3 is TGCGCCAGCAGCCAAGATATGTCTTCGGGGGTAGATACGCAGTATTTT.

The V and J genes are TRBV6-5 and TRBJ1-1; TRBD1 might be the D (6 bases). CDR1 MNHEY and CDR2 SVGAGI come from the germline V gene. V lost 5 bases to trimming and J lost 1 base, with 14 bases between them. The CDR3 has 15 amino acids. The DNA for the CDR3 is TGTGCCAGCAGTATCACAGGGTTAGGGAACACTGAAGCTTTCTTT. It codes for CASSITGLGNTEAFF.

The CDR3 coding sequence is TGTGCCAGCAGCCAACGCGGGGACAGGGGAAACTATGGCTACACCTTC. Its translation: CASSQRGDRGNYGYTF. This chain uses TRBV4-2 with TRBJ1-2, with TRBD1 matching over 10 bases. J lost 2 bases, V lost 2 bases, and 5 bases had no gene match. Germline values: CDR1 LGHNA, CDR2 YNFKEQ. The CDR3 extends over 16 amino acids.

The CDR3 spells CASSEEAVSGANVLTF. Written as DNA, the CDR3 is TGTGCCAGCAGTGAAGAGGCGGTCTCTGGGGCCAACGTCCTGACTTTC. This sequence joins TRBV2 and TRBJ2-6; D uncertain. The CDR3 is 16 residues long. The germline V gene has CDR1 SNHLY and CDR2 FYNNEI. Trimming stripped 1 base from V and 0 bases from J, with 7 bases between.

V gene TRBV4-3 combines with J gene TRBJ2-1; perhaps TRBD2 as D (6 bases). Trimming left V 5 bases short and J 0 bases short, with 11 bases between. From germline, CDR1 is LGHNA and CDR2 YSLEER. The CDR3 spans 15 residues. In nucleotides, the CDR3 is TGCGCCAGCAGCGAGGACTATACCTCCTACAATGAGCAGTTCTTC. Protein: CASSEDYTSYNEQFF.

The chain combines TRBV29-1 with TRBJ1-2; perhaps TRBD1 as D (5 bases). V lost 6 bases to trimming and J lost 0 bases, with 14 bases between them. Germline CDR1 is SQVTM and CDR2 is ANQGSEA. The CDR3 runs to 14 residues. CDR3 sequence: CSVGHRLSNYGYTF. The CDR3 bases are TGCAGCGTCGGACACCGCCTATCTAACTATGGCTACACCTTC.

This clone was found a few times. The V gene is TRBV15, the J gene TRBJ2-7; 10 bases line up with TRBD2. CDR1 LNHNV and CDR2 YYDKDF come from the germline V gene (reference sequence). There are 18 residues in the CDR3. With V trimmed by 5 bases and J by 5 bases, 18 bases remained unmatched. CDR3 region: CATSFGSLASGSGHEQYF. CDR3 sequence (DNA): TGTGCCACCAGCTTTGGCTCGTTGGCTAGCGGGAGTGGCCACGAGCAGTACTTC. Combining the CDR3 with reference TRBV15 and TRBJ2-7 gives the whole variable domain DAMVIQNPRYQVTQFGKPVTLSCSQTLNHNVMYWYQQKSSQAPKLLFHYYDKDFNNEADTPDNFQSRRPNTSFCFLDIRSPGLGDTAMYLCATSFGSLASGSGHEQYFGPGTRLTVT.

The gene calls are TRBV9 and TRBJ2-1; 9 bases are shared with TRBD2. From germline, CDR1 is SGDLS and CDR2 YYNGEE. Losses at the gene ends were 0 bases for V and 8 bases for J; bases not matched to a gene: 6. This CDR3 region has 15 residues. The CDR3 reads CASSVGPSGAYEQFF. The CDR3 bases are TGTGCCAGCAGCGTAGGGCCTAGCGGGGCCTATGAGCAGTTCTTC. Together with reference TRBV9 and TRBJ2-1, the CDR3 gives the full variable domain: DSGVTQTPKHLITATGQRVTLRCSPRSGDLSVYWYQQSLDQGLQFLIQYYNGEERAKGNILERFSAQQFPDLHSELNLSSLELGDSALYFCASSVGPSGAYEQFFGPGTRLTVL.

This chain uses TRBV2 with TRBJ2-5; 9 nucleotides agree with TRBD2. V was clipped by 5 bases and J by 5 bases; unmatched bases: 9. The CDR3 extends over 15 amino acids. Germline V gene data show CDR1 as SNHLY and CDR2 as FYNNEI. Here the CDR3 DNA reads TGTGCCAGCAGTTCTACCGGGACTAGCTGGGAGACCCAGTACTTC. Its protein is CASSSTGTSWETQYF.

V gene TRBV18 combines with J gene TRBJ2-5; 12 bases map to TRBD2. The CDR3 runs to 15 residues. Germline loops: CDR1 KGHSH, CDR2 LQKENI. With V trimmed by 6 bases and J by 3 bases, 5 bases remained unmatched. CDR3 bases: TGTGCCAGCTCTCTCAGACTAGCGGGAGAAGAGACCCAGTACTTC. Translation: CASSLRLAGEETQYF.

This clone turned up a few times. V is TRBV15 and J is TRBJ2-7; a possible D gene is TRBD2 (5 bases). From germline, CDR1 is LNHNV and CDR2 YYDKDF (reference sequence). The CDR3 is 15 residues long. The V and J ends lost 5 bases and 6 bases respectively, with 20 bases between them. Written as DNA, the CDR3 is TGTGCCACCAGCTCGGGGATACTGGGCCTTGGCGAGCAGTACTTC. Amino acids: CATSSGILGLGEQYF.

This rearrangement joins TRBV7-2 to TRBJ2-7; possibly TRBD1 for D (7 bases). The V gene's germline CDR1 is SGHTA and CDR2 FQGNSA. V was trimmed by 2 bases and J by 1 base, leaving 24 bases between them. The CDR3 extends over 19 amino acids. The DNA of the CDR3 is TGTGCCAGCAGCTTAATAGGGGCCGGGGCAGGGGGGTTTTCCTACGAGCAGTACTTC. This gives the protein CASSLIGAGAGGFSYEQYF.

The chain recombines TRBV7-7 with TRBJ2-2, with D hard to call. The germline V and J ends were trimmed by 4 bases and 0 bases, with 9 bases remaining between them. The CDR3 consists of 15 residues. CDR1 is SSHAT and CDR2 is FNYEAQ in the germline V gene (reference sequence). CDR3 residues: CASSSSPTNTGELFF. The CDR3 DNA sequence: TGTGCCAGCAGCTCATCCCCAACGAACACCGGGGAGCTGTTTTTT.